This T cell receptor (beta chain) appears in the sequencing data of a study of T cells in Graves' hyperthyroidism and ophthalmopathy. This clonotype came up a few times. Template material for amplifying TCR beta CDR3 regions consisted of RNA transcripts. First-round RT-PCR of the TCR CDR3 relied on the HTBI primer set. TCRdb re-called the multiplex PCR reads through MiXCR, storing one row per CDR3 protein. The sample has 400,000 to 500,000 distinct CDR3 sequences, approximately 15% seen once. V dropped 0 bases and J dropped 7 bases, with 7 bases sitting between them. The CDR3 loop spans 12 amino acids. The germline CDR1 and CDR2 sequences are SQVTM and ANQGSEA.

The receptor was derived from a woman aged 18-29 years with Graves' hyperthyroidism. What was sequenced was blood. The chain has TRBV29-1 and TRBJ2-1, with no clear D. The CDR3 DNA reads TGCAGCGTTGAAGATATAGGGAATGAGCAGTTCTTC. This translates into CSVEDIGNEQFF.